This passage covers 23 T cell receptor beta chains from one sample sequenced in a study of T cells after yellow fever vaccination. One entry per CDR3 protein, called by TCRdb with MiXCR from the 5' RACE reads. The sample has tens of thousands of distinct CDR3 sequences; about 7.8% are singletons. This specimen was CD8+ T cells sorted from PBMCs, taken 15 days after the yellow fever booster vaccination. These receptors came from a man aged 25 to 40 who received the YFV17D yellow fever vaccine.

This clonotype has at least ten counts. J is TRBJ2-1 and V is TRBV4-2; 7 nucleotides agree with TRBD2. The V gene's germline CDR1 is LGHNA and CDR2 YNFKEQ. V lost 0 bases to trimming and J lost 6 bases; unmatched junction nucleotides: 8. The CDR3 is made up of 16 amino acids. The CDR3 sequence is CASSQEVGEGRNEQFF. Here the CDR3 DNA reads TGTGCCAGCAGCCAAGAGGTGGGGGAGGGCCGCAATGAGCAGTTCTTC.

With respect to this clonotype: A read error is possible here, since a much larger clone lies one base away. V and J are TRBV9 and TRBJ1-2, with D perhaps TRBD1 (5 bases). The V end lost 4 bases, the J end lost 9 bases, and 28 bases lay between the germline ends. Germline V gives CDR1 SGDLS, CDR2 YYNGEE. This CDR3 contains 17 residues. The CDR3 spells CASSPRGFYPISMSYTF. Here the CDR3 DNA reads TGTGCCAGCAGCCCGCGGGGGTTCTACCCGATTTCTATGAGCTACACCTTC. The whole variable domain, filled in from reference TRBV9 and TRBJ1-2, reads DSGVTQTPKHLITATGQRVTLRCSPRSGDLSVYWYQQSLDQGLQFLIQYYNGEERAKGNILERFSAQQFPDLHSELNLSSLELGDSALYFCASSPRGFYPISMSYTFGSGTRLTVV.

This clonotype was picked up many times. The J gene is TRBJ2-1, the V gene TRBV2; D may match TRBD1 or TRBD2 (7 bases each). Deletions cut 7 bases from V and 5 bases from J, with 12 bases between. Germline CDR1 reads SNHLY; CDR2 reads FYNNEI. The length of the CDR3 is 13 residues. The CDR3 bases are TGTGCCAGCACAGGGGGGGGTCACAATGAGCAGTTCTTC. Amino acids: CASTGGGHNEQFF.

The rearrangement links TRBV3-1 to TRBJ2-1, with 10 bases matching TRBD2. CDR3 length: 17 residues. In germline, CDR1 is LGHDT, CDR2 YNNKEL (reference sequence). J was trimmed by 5 bases and V by 0 bases; bases with no gene match: 7. The DNA for the CDR3 is TGTGCCAGCAGCCAAGATCCTCTAGCGGGAGTCCACAATGAGCAGTTCTTC. Translating gives CASSQDPLAGVHNEQFF.

Many counts were recorded for this clonotype. The V and J genes are TRBV5-1 and TRBJ2-2; D is ambiguous. Germline CDR1 is SGHRS and CDR2 is YFSETQ. V shed 1 base and J shed 6 bases, with 13 bases lying between them. The CDR3 is 15 amino acids. The CDR3 loop is CASSLTPGPAGELFF. CDR3 nucleotides: TGCGCCAGCAGCTTGACCCCTGGACCCGCCGGGGAGCTGTTTTTT.

This clonotype was observed a few times. The chain couples TRBV7-2 to TRBJ2-1; D tentatively reads TRBD1 or TRBD2 (5 bases each). The CDR3 covers 14 residues. Germline V CDR1 and CDR2: SGHTA, FQGNSA. V shed 4 bases and J shed 3 bases, with 10 bases lying between them. CDR3 DNA sequence: TGTGCCAGCAGCTCCAGGGACGTCTACAATGAGCAGTTCTTC. Its protein is CASSSRDVYNEQFF. The variable domain in full, completed from reference TRBV7-2 and TRBJ2-1, reads GAGVSQSPSNKVTEKGKDVELRCDPISGHTALYWYRQSLGQGLEFLIYFQGNSAPDKSGLPSDRFSAERTGGSVSTLTIQRTQQEDSAVYLCASSSRDVYNEQFFGPGTRLTVL.

This clonotype was seen repeatedly, ten times or more. The J gene is TRBJ2-7, the V gene TRBV29-1; no definite D call. The V end lost 6 bases, the J end lost 6 bases, and 12 bases lay between the germline ends. This CDR3 has 11 residues. Germline loops: CDR1 SQVTM, CDR2 ANQGSEA. The CDR3 DNA reads as TGCAGCGTCGGATATAGAGGCGAGCAGTACTTC. Translating it yields CSVGYRGEQYF.

This clonotype was counted at least ten times. The rearrangement joins TRBV7-8 to TRBJ2-1, with D perhaps matching TRBD1 (5 bases). The V end was cut by 1 base, the J end by 0 bases, with 13 bases between. CDR3 length: 17 residues. Germline CDR1 and CDR2: SGHVS and FQNEAQ. The CDR3 is CASSLDWGLSSYNEQFF. The CDR3 DNA sequence: TGTGCCAGCAGCTTAGATTGGGGCCTTAGCTCCTACAATGAGCAGTTCTTC.

Details on this clonotype: Possible read error: a much larger clone is one base away. V and J are TRBV12-3 or TRBV12-4 and TRBJ2-3; D gene unclear. The V end lost 5 bases, the J end lost 0 bases, and 15 bases lay between the germline ends. The CDR3 runs to 16 residues. In nucleotides, the CDR3 is TGTGCCAGCAGTGCCCAGGTACGAGCGAGCACAGATACGCAGTATTTT. Residues: CASSAQVRASTDTQYF.

This clonotype was seen many times. The genes are TRBV27 and TRBJ1-1; possibly TRBD1 for D (5 bases). Trimming removed 1 base from V and 3 bases from J, with 12 bases in between. This CDR3 contains 15 residues. Germline V gene sequence: CDR1 MNHEY, CDR2 SMNVEV (reference sequence). The CDR3 here is CASSLYSVRDTEAFF. The DNA of the CDR3 is TGTGCCAGCAGTTTATACAGTGTCAGGGACACTGAAGCTTTCTTT.

At least ten counts were recorded for this clonotype. The chain is built from TRBV29-1 and TRBJ2-1; 9 bases map to TRBD2. CDR1 SQVTM and CDR2 ANQGSEA come from the germline V gene. With V trimmed by 1 base and J by 5 bases, 6 bases remained unmatched. The CDR3 runs to 15 residues. The CDR3 DNA is TGCAGCGTTGAAGGCCCGGGACTAGCCGACAATGAGCAGTTCTTC. Residues: CSVEGPGLADNEQFF.

This clonotype occurred many times. This sequence joins TRBV28 and TRBJ2-1; 11 bases line up with TRBD1. Germline V CDR1 and CDR2: MDHEN, SYDVKM. Unmatched junction bases numbered 6, after V lost 6 bases and J lost 8 bases. The CDR3 covers 14 residues. Here the CDR3 reads CASRPGTGGDEQFF. The CDR3, as DNA: TGTGCCAGCAGGCCCGGGACAGGGGGTGATGAGCAGTTCTTC.

The chain is built from TRBV6-5 and TRBJ2-7, with a possible D match to TRBD1 (6 bases). There are 14 residues in the CDR3. CDR1 is MNHEY and CDR2 is SVGAGI in the germline V gene. The ends were cut back, 0 bases at V and 1 base at J, with 7 bases in the middle. CDR3 region: CASSYSQGSYEQYF. CDR3 coding DNA: TGTGCCAGCAGTTACTCGCAGGGGTCCTACGAGCAGTACTTC.

This clonotype was seen repeatedly, ten times or more. A read error may produce the germline difference seen at one junction end. The genes are TRBV10-3 and TRBJ2-2; the match to TRBD2 covers 11 bases. CDR3 length: 15 residues. CDR1 and CDR2 (germline): ENHRY, SYGVKD. In nucleotides, the CDR3 is TGCGCGACTAGCGGGATCTATGAGTTTACCGGGGAGCTGTTTTTT. Amino acid sequence: CATSGIYEFTGELFF.

This clonotype has ten or more counts. The rearrangement joins TRBV3-1 to TRBJ2-7; weak D call: TRBD2 (6 bases). The CDR3 sequence is 15 residues long. Germline V gives CDR1 LGHDT, CDR2 YNNKEL (reference sequence). V was trimmed by 0 bases and J by 9 bases, leaving 18 bases between them. For the CDR3, the DNA is TGTGCCAGCAGCCAAGAGGAGAGCTTTATTAGCGGGCAGTACTTC. Its protein is CASSQEESFISGQYF.

This clonotype was observed at least ten times. This chain joins TRBV7-9 and TRBJ1-5; possible D gene TRBD1, 5 bases. Trimming took off 1 base at V and 5 bases at J, with 12 bases between the two ends. The CDR3 covers 15 residues. From germline, CDR1 is SEHNR and CDR2 FQNEAQ (reference sequence). CDR3 amino acids: CASSLGPTVDQPQHF. For the CDR3, the DNA is TGTGCCAGCAGCTTAGGCCCGACAGTAGATCAGCCCCAGCATTTT.

This clonotype showed up many times. The chain uses TRBV7-9 and TRBJ1-4, with D hard to call. The CDR3 is made up of 14 amino acids. Trimming pared 3 bases from V and 0 bases from J, leaving 5 bases between. Germline V lookup: CDR1 SEHNR, CDR2 FQNEAQ (reference sequence). Written as DNA, the CDR3 is TGTGCCAGCAGCTTGGGTGCAACTAATGAAAAACTGTTTTTT. This translates into CASSLGATNEKLFF.

Comment on this clonotype: A much larger clone lies a single base off, so this may be a read error. This chain joins TRBV21-1 and TRBJ2-7. TRBV21-1 is assigned pseudogene status. This CDR3 is built from 16 residues. CDR3 sequence: CASSSKANELNYEQYF. The CDR3 region has the DNA TGTGCCAGCAGCAGTAAGGCGAACGAATTGAACTACGAGCAGTACTTC.

Ten or more counts support this clonotype. This chain joins TRBV12-3 or TRBV12-4 and TRBJ2-7; D remains unclear. This CDR3 is 13 amino acids long. V was cut by 6 bases and J by 2 bases, with 11 bases left in between. The CDR3 protein is CASSHDPTYEQYF. The CDR3 region has the DNA TGTGCCAGCAGCCATGACCCTACCTACGAGCAGTACTTC.

This clonotype was seen many times. The chain couples TRBV5-1 to TRBJ2-5; 11 bases fit TRBD2. Germline CDR1 reads SGHRS; CDR2 reads YFSETQ. The V and J ends lost 4 bases and 1 base, in that order; junction bases with no gene match: 3. CDR3 length: 15 residues. The CDR3 DNA sequence: TGCGCCAGCAGCAGAGGACTAGCGGGCCAAGAGACCCAGTACTTC. Translation gives CASSRGLAGQETQYF.

This clonotype was counted ten times or more. The chain carries TRBV4-3 and TRBJ2-7; D is undetermined. The CDR3 covers 14 residues. Looked up from germline, CDR1 is LGHNA and CDR2 is YSLEER. V shed 0 bases and J shed 3 bases, with 9 bases lying between them. The CDR3 nucleotides read TGCGCCAGCAGCCAAGATCTAGGTGGCTACGAGCAGTACTTC. The encoded protein is CASSQDLGGYEQYF.

In its sample, this clonotype was seen many times. J is TRBJ1-5 and V is TRBV28; perhaps TRBD1 as D (5 bases). The germline V gene has CDR1 MDHEN and CDR2 SYDVKM. V was cut by 6 bases and J by 5 bases, with 14 bases left in between. This CDR3 comprises 14 residues. This CDR3 reads CASRAAGLDQPQHF. The CDR3 DNA sequence: TGTGCCAGCAGGGCCGCAGGGCTGGATCAGCCCCAGCATTTT.

This clonotype was found once. Just one base apart from a much larger clone, this may be a read error. The rearrangement joins TRBV3-1 to TRBJ2-7, with D unresolved. Germline V CDR1 and CDR2: LGHDT, YNNKEL (reference sequence). V was cut by 1 base and J by 0 bases, with 10 bases left in between. The CDR3 extends over 15 amino acids. CDR3 sequence: CASSQVEDRSYEQYF. The CDR3 DNA reads TGTGCCAGCAGCCAAGTAGAGGACCGCTCCTACGAGCAGTACTTC.